The next 20 T cell receptor beta chains were all read from a single sample in a study of T cells in Graves' hyperthyroidism and ophthalmopathy. TCR beta CDR3 region amplification was performed from RNA transcripts. First-round RT-PCR of the TCR CDR3 relied on the HTBI primer set. One entry per CDR3 protein results from TCRdb running MiXCR on the multiplex PCR reads. Altogether roughly 700,000 distinct CDR3 sequences are present, roughly 15% being singletons, with the ten largest covering about a tenth. The sample taken for sequencing was blood. The receptor source for this set is a young woman with Graves' hyperthyroidism.

This clonotype was seen at least ten times. V is TRBV7-8 and J is TRBJ2-5; D possibly corresponds to TRBD2 (5 bases). The CDR3 extends over 16 amino acids. CDR1 and CDR2 (germline): SGHVS, FQNEAQ. The V end lost 4 bases, the J end lost 0 bases, and 15 bases lay between the germline ends. CDR3: CASSSNRGPYQETQYF. The CDR3 region has the DNA TGTGCCAGCAGCTCAAATCGCGGGCCGTACCAAGAGACCCAGTACTTC. Full variable domain (remainder filled in from reference TRBV7-8 and TRBJ2-5): GAGVSQSPRYKVAKRGQDVALRCDPISGHVSLFWYQQALGQGPEFLTYFQNEAQLDKSGLPSDRFFAERPEGSVSTLKIQRTQQEDSAVYLCASSSNRGPYQETQYFGPGTRLLVL.

The rearrangement links TRBV15 to TRBJ2-7; 8 positions match TRBD2. V was pared by 1 base and J by 4 bases, with 9 bases of the junction left unmatched. Germline lookup yields CDR1 LNHNV and CDR2 YYDKDF (reference sequence). This CDR3 spans 16 amino acids. CDR3 coding DNA: TGTGCCACCAGCAGAGGGGGACCGAGCGGGAGATACGAGCAGTACTTC. Translating gives CATSRGGPSGRYEQYF.

The table lists this clonotype with many counts. V is TRBV28 and J is TRBJ2-7, with D tentatively TRBD1 (6 bases). The V end was cut by 2 bases, the J end by 6 bases, with 11 bases between. Germline V gene data show CDR1 as MDHEN and CDR2 as SYDVKM. The CDR3 spans 13 residues. The DNA for the CDR3 is TGTGCCAGCAGTTTAACAGGGTGGCGCGAGCAGTACTTC. It translates to CASSLTGWREQYF.

In its sample, this clonotype was seen a few times. The CDR3 coding sequence is TGTGCCAGCATCCAAAGGGGGGGAAACTATGGCTACACCTTC. Translation gives CASIQRGGNYGYTF. The gene calls are TRBV6-4 and TRBJ1-2; tentatively, D is TRBD1 (6 bases). This CDR3 comprises 14 residues. Trimming cost V 7 bases and J 2 bases, with 14 bases left between them. The V gene's germline CDR1 is MRHNA and CDR2 SNTAGT.

This clonotype was counted at least ten times. The V call is TRBV30, the J call TRBJ2-1; 9 nucleotides match TRBD2. Germline CDR1 reads GTSNPN; CDR2 reads SVGIG (reference sequence). This CDR3 comprises 15 residues. Trimming cost V 0 bases and J 6 bases; bases outside gene matches: 6. The CDR3 here is CAWSVRLAGANEQFF. The CDR3 region has the DNA TGTGCCTGGAGTGTAAGGTTAGCGGGAGCCAATGAGCAGTTCTTC.

The chain couples TRBV10-3 to TRBJ1-1; no firm D call. This CDR3 is built from 13 residues. CDR1 and CDR2 (germline): ENHRY, SYGVKD. Trimming took off 6 bases at V and 1 base at J, with 9 bases between the two ends. The CDR3 here is CAIRADGNTEAFF. The CDR3 DNA follows: TGTGCCATCAGGGCGGACGGGAACACTGAAGCTTTCTTT.

This clonotype came up a few times. J is TRBJ2-2 and V is TRBV9; a weak D match, TRBD2 (6 bases). Germline-derived CDR1 and CDR2 are SGDLS and YYNGEE. Trimming stripped 0 bases from V and 6 bases from J, with 36 bases between. The CDR3 spans 23 residues. CDR3 amino acids: CASSVASTNFGQGGRRGPGELFF. CDR3 in DNA: TGTGCCAGCAGCGTAGCCTCTACCAATTTCGGGCAGGGAGGAAGAAGGGGTCCCGGGGAGCTGTTTTTT.

This clonotype was seen ten or more times. The CDR3 region has the DNA TGTGCCAGCAGACACCTGAACACTGAAGCTTTCTTT. It yields the protein CASRHLNTEAFF. The V and J genes are TRBV13 and TRBJ1-1; D not resolved. Per the germline V gene, CDR1 is PRHDT and CDR2 is FYEKMQ (reference sequence). The length of the CDR3 is 12 residues. The germline V and J ends were trimmed by 6 bases and 0 bases, with 5 bases remaining between them.

This clonotype was detected only a few times. This chain links TRBV5-4 with TRBJ1-2; D is unclear. Germline values: CDR1 SGHNT, CDR2 YYREEE (reference sequence). With 4 bases removed from V and 4 bases from J, the gap between germline ends came to 17 bases. This CDR3 spans 15 amino acids. This CDR3 is CASSPGEAGPYGYTF. The DNA of the CDR3 is TGTGCCAGCAGCCCCGGAGAGGCGGGCCCCTATGGCTACACCTTC.

This clonotype has a count of ten or more. The chain is built from TRBV12-3 or TRBV12-4 and TRBJ2-3; D is uncertain. Trimming cost V 1 base and J 2 bases, with 7 bases left between them. This CDR3 contains 14 residues. The CDR3 reads CASSLDQITDTQYF. The CDR3 DNA sequence: TGTGCCAGCAGTTTAGACCAAATCACAGATACGCAGTATTTT.

The chain links TRBV6-2 or TRBV6-3 to TRBJ2-2; D may match TRBD1 or TRBD2 (5 bases each). V lost 7 bases and J 4 bases, leaving 13 bases between the germline ends. Per germline, CDR1 MNHEY and CDR2 SVGEGT. The CDR3 spans 14 residues. CDR3 nucleotide sequence: TGTGCCAGCAATACCCGGGACCGCACCGGGGAGCTGTTTTTT. Its translation: CASNTRDRTGELFF.

The rearrangement links TRBV7-2 to TRBJ1-4, with D possibly being TRBD1 (5 bases). CDR3 size: 15 residues. Looked up from germline, CDR1 is SGHTA and CDR2 is FQGNSA. The V and J ends lost 5 bases and 8 bases respectively, with 18 bases between them. The CDR3 sequence is CASSPGGFTGEKLFF. In DNA form, the CDR3 reads TGTGCCAGCAGCCCCGGGGGGTTCACGGGAGAAAAACTGTTTTTT.

There are a few counts of this clonotype. The gene calls are TRBV19 and TRBJ2-7; TRBD2 aligns across 14 bases. CDR1 is LNHDA and CDR2 is SQIVND in the germline V gene (reference sequence). V dropped 4 bases and J dropped 3; count of bases not matched to a gene: 2. CDR3 length: 15 residues. The CDR3 DNA is TGTGCCAGTAGTACCGGGACTAGCGGGAGCTACGAGCAGTACTTC. This encodes CASSTGTSGSYEQYF.

CDR3 loop: CASSSARGTDTQYF. DNA for the CDR3: TGTGCCAGCAGCTCCGCCCGGGGCACAGATACGCAGTATTTT. The gene calls are TRBV7-9 and TRBJ2-3, with D unclear. This CDR3 has 14 amino acids. Trimming left V 4 bases short and J 1 base short, with 9 bases between. Germline V lookup: CDR1 SEHNR, CDR2 FQNEAQ (reference sequence).

This clonotype came up a few times. A much larger clone differs from this one at a single base, so this may be a read error. This rearrangement joins TRBV7-9 to TRBJ1-1; no definite D call. Looked up from germline, CDR1 is SEHNR and CDR2 is FQNEAQ (reference sequence). The CDR3 is 12 residues long. The CDR3 loop is CASSSLNTEASF. CDR3 sequence (DNA): TGTGCCAGCAGTTCTCTGAACACTGAAGCTTCCTTT.

Concerning this clonotype itself: This may come from a read error, since a much larger clone is one base off. CDR3: CASSQGTGGFGKLFF. CDR3 in DNA: TGTGCCAGCAGTCAGGGGACAGGGGGGTTTGGAAAACTGTTTTTT. This rearrangement joins TRBV12-3 or TRBV12-4 to TRBJ1-4; 11 bases match TRBD1. CDR3 length: 15 amino acids. V dropped 5 bases and J dropped 10; count of bases not matched to a gene: 9.

This clonotype was counted a few times. The CDR3 reads CAMARAGGNIQYF. CDR3 coding DNA: TGTGCCATGGCTAGGGCAGGGGGAAACATTCAGTACTTC. V and J are TRBV30 and TRBJ2-4; 7 bases align to TRBD1. Per germline, CDR1 GTSNPN and CDR2 SVGIG (reference sequence). This CDR3 region has 13 residues. The V and J ends lost 8 bases and 6 bases, in that order; junction bases with no gene match: 10.

This clonotype was detected ten times or more. V and J are TRBV20-1 and TRBJ2-3; TRBD2 agrees at 12 bases. CDR1 and CDR2 (germline): DFQATT, SNEGSKA (reference sequence). This CDR3 comprises 17 residues. Trimming took 3 bases from V and 1 from J; bases not matched to a gene: 8. The chain's CDR3 is CSASPEASGRGTDTQYF. The CDR3 coding sequence is TGCAGTGCTAGCCCCGAGGCTAGCGGGAGGGGCACAGATACGCAGTATTTT.

This clonotype appeared many times. The rearrangement uses TRBV20-1 and TRBJ2-1, with 8 bases that match TRBD2. The V and J ends lost 2 bases and 8 bases, in that order; junction bases with no gene match: 14. The CDR3 loop spans 16 amino acids. Germline loops: CDR1 DFQATT, CDR2 SNEGSKA (reference sequence). This chain's CDR3 is CSARISGKYPIDEQFF. CDR3 nucleotide sequence: TGCAGTGCTAGAATTAGCGGGAAATATCCGATCGATGAGCAGTTCTTC.

This chain connects TRBV10-2 to TRBJ2-1, with 11 nucleotides matching TRBD2. The germline V gene encodes CDR1 WSHSY and CDR2 SAAADI. Unmatched junction bases numbered 1, after V lost 6 bases and J lost 0 bases. The CDR3 spans 15 residues. CDR3 nucleotide sequence: TGCGCCAGCAGGGGACTAGCGGTCTCCTACAATGAGCAGTTCTTC. This gives the protein CASRGLAVSYNEQFF.